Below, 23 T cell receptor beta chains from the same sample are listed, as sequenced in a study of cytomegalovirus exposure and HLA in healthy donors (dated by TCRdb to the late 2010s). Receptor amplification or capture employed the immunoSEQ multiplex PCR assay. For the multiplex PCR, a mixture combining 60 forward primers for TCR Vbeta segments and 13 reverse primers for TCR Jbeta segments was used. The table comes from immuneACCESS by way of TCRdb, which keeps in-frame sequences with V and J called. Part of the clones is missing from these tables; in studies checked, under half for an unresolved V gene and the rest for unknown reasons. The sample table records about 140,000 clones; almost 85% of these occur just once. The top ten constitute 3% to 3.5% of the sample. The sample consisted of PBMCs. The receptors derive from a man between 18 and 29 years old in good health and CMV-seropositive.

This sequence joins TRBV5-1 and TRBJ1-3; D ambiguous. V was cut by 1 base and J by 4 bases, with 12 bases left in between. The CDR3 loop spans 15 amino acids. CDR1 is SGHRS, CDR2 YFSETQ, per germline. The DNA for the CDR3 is TGCGCCAGCAGCTTGTCCGGGAGCGACGGAAACACCATATATTTT. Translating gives CASSLSGSDGNTIYF.

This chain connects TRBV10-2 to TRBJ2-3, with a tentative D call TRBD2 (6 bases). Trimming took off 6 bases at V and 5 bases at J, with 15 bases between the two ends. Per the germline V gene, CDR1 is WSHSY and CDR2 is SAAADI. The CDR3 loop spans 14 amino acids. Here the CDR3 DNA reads TGCGCCAGCAGGACGGAGGGGAGAGGAGATACGCAGTATTTT. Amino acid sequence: CASRTEGRGDTQYF.

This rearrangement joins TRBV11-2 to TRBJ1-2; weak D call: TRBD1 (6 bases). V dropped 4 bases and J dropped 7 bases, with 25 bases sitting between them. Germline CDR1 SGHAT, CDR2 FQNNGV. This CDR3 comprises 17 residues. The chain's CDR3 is CASSSGPNRQETPGYTF. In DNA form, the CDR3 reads TGTGCCAGCAGCTCAGGCCCCAATCGACAGGAGACCCCTGGCTACACCTTC.

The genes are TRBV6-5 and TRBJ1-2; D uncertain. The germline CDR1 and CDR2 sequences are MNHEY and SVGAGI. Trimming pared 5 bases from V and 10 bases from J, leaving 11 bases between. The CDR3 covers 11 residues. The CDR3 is CASSDYSYYTF. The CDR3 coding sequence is TGTGCCAGCAGTGATTACTCCTACTACACCTTC.

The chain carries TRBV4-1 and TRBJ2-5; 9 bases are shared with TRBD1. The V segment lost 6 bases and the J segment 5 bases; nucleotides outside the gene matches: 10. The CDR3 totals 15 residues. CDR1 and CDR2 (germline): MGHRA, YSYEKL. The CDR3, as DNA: TGCGCCAGCAGAAAGACAGGGGGTCCAATGGAGACCCAGTACTTC. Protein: CASRKTGGPMETQYF.

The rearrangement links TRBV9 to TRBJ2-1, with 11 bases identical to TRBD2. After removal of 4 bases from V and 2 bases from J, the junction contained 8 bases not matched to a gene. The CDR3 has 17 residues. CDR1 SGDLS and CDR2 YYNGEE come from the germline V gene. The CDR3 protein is CASSKASGRFTYNEQFF. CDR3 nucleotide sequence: TGTGCCAGCAGCAAGGCTAGCGGGAGGTTCACCTACAATGAGCAGTTCTTC.

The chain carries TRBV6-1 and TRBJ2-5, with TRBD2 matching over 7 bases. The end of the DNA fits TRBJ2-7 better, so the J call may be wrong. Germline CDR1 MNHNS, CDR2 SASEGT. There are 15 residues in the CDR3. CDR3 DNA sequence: TGTGCCAGCAGGGGGGGGGAGGAGTTAAAATACGAGCAGTACTTC. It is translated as CASRGGEELKYEQYF.

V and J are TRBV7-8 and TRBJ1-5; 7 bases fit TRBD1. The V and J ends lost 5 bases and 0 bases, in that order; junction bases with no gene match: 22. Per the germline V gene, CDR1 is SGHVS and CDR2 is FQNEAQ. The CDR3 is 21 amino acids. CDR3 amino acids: CASSPRLGQAYTVNSNQPQHF. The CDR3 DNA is TGTGCCAGCAGCCCCCGTTTAGGACAGGCCTATACAGTAAATAGCAATCAGCCCCAGCATTTT.

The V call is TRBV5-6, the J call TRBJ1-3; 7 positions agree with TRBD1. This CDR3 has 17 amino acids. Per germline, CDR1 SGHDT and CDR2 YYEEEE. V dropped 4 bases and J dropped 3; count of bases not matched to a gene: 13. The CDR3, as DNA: TGTGCCAGCAGCAGAGGGCCGGGACAGAGAGGTGGAAACACCATATATTTT. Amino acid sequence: CASSRGPGQRGGNTIYF.

CDR3 region: CASGRDRVEGNEQFF. As DNA, the CDR3 is TGTGCCAGCGGACGGGACAGGGTAGAGGGCAATGAGCAGTTCTTC. This chain connects TRBV2 to TRBJ2-1, with TRBD1 matching over 9 bases. This CDR3 has 15 residues. CDR1 is SNHLY, CDR2 FYNNEI, per germline. Germline trimming cut 8 bases from V and 6 bases from J; bases unmatched to any gene: 11.

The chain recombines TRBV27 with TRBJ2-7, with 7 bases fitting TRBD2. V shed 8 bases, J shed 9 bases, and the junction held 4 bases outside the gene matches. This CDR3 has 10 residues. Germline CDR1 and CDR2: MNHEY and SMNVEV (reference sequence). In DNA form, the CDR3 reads TGTGCCAGCGGTCCGGGGGGGCAGTACTTC. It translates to CASGPGGQYF.

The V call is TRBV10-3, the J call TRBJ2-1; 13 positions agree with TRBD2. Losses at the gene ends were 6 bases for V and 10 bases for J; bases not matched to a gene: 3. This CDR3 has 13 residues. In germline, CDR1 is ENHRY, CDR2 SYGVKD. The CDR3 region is CAISGLAGEEQFF. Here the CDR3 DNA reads TGTGCCATCAGCGGACTAGCGGGAGAAGAGCAGTTCTTC.

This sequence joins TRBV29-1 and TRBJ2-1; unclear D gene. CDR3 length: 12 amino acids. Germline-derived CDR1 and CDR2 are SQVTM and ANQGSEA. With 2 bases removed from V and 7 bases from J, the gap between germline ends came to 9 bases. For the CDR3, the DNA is TGCAGCGTTGAAACGGGTAGGAATGAGCAGTTCTTC. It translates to CSVETGRNEQFF.

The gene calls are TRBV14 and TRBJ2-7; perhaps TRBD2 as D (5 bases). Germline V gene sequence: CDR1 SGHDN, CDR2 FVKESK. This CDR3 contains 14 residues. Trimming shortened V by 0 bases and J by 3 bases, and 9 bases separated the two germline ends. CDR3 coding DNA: TGTGCCAGCAGCCAAGATCCCGCGGGCTACGAGCAGTACTTC. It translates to CASSQDPAGYEQYF. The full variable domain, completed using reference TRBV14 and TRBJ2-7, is EAGVTQFPSHSVIEKGQTVTLRCDPISGHDNLYWYRRVMGKEIKFLLHFVKESKQDESGMPNNRFLAERTGGTYSTLKVQPAELEDSGVYFCASSQDPAGYEQYFGPGTRLTVT.

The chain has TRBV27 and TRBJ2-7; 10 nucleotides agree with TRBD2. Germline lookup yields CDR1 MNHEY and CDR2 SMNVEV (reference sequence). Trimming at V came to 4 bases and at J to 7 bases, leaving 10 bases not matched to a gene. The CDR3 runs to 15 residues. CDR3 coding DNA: TGTGCCAGCAGTTCATCGACTAGCGGGCCAGGAGAGCAGTACTTC. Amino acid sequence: CASSSSTSGPGEQYF.

CDR3 DNA sequence: TGTGCCAGCAGCTTAGCGCATCAGGAAGTCTACGAGCAGTACTTC. As protein: CASSLAHQEVYEQYF. The chain links TRBV7-2 to TRBJ2-7; D remains unclear. This CDR3 is 15 amino acids long. CDR1 is SGHTA and CDR2 is FQGNSA in the germline V gene. The germline V and J ends were trimmed by 0 bases and 3 bases, with 12 bases remaining between them.

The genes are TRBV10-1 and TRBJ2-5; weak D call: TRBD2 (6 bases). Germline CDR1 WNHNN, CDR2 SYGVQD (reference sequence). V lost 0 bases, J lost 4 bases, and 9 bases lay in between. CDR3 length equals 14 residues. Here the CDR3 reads CASSESGGGETQYF. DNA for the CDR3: TGCGCCAGCAGTGAGTCGGGGGGAGGAGAGACCCAGTACTTC.

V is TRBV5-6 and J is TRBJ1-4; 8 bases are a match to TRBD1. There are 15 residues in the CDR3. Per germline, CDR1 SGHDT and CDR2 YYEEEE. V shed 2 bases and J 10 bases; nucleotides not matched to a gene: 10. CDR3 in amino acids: CASSLSGGTRGKLFF. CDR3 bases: TGTGCCAGCAGCTTATCAGGGGGCACCCGGGGAAAACTGTTTTTT.

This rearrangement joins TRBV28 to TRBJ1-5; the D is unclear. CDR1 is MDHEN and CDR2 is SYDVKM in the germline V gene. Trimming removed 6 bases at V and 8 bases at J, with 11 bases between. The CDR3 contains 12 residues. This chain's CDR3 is CASRTLMEPQHF. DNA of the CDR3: TGTGCCAGCAGGACTTTGATGGAGCCCCAGCATTTT.

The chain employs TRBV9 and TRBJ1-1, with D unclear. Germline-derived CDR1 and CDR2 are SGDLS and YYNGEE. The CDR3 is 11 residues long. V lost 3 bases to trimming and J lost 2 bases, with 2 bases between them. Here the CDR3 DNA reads TGTGCCAGCAGCGCTAACACTGAAGCTTTCTTT. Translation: CASSANTEAFF.

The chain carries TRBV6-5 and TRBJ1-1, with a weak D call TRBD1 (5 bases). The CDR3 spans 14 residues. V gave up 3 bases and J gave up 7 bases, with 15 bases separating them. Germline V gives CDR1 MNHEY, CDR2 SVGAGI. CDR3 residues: CASSYETGLNEAFF. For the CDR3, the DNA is TGTGCCAGCAGTTATGAAACAGGACTAAATGAAGCTTTCTTT.

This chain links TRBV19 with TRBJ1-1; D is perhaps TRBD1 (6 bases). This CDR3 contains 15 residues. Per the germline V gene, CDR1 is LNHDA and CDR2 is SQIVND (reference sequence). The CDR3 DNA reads TGTGCTACCAAGCGGGAGGGGGGTTTGAACACTGAAGCTTTCTTT. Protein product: CATKREGGLNTEAFF.

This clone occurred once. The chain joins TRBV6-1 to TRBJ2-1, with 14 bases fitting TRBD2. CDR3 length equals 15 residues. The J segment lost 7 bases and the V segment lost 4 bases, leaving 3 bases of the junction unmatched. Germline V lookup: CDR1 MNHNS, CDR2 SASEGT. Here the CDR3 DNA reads TGTGCCAGCAGTGGACTAGCGGGAGGGGGGAATGAGCAGTTCTTC. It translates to CASSGLAGGGNEQFF.